These 9 T cell receptor beta chains were all obtained from the same sample, sequenced in a study of cytomegalovirus exposure and HLA in healthy donors. The PCR made use of 60 Vbeta and 13 Jbeta primers. Clones were read by immunoSEQ multiplex PCR, and TCRdb kept only the in-frame ones, dropping some. The sample has about 140,000 clones, around 79% seen once. The sample comprised PBMCs. These receptors all come from a man aged 35 to 55 in good health and CMV-seropositive.

This chain links TRBV7-9 with TRBJ2-2; D is uncertain. Trimming cost V 5 bases and J 6 bases, with 13 bases left between them. Per the germline V gene, CDR1 is SEHNR and CDR2 is FQNEAQ (reference sequence). The length of the CDR3 is 14 residues. The CDR3: CASSEILLAGELFF. The CDR3 DNA is TGTGCCAGCAGCGAAATACTTTTGGCCGGGGAGCTGTTTTTT.

The chain is built from TRBV21-1 and TRBJ2-7; the D segment call TRBD1 is taken from the table without a DNA check. TRBV21-1 is flagged as a pseudogene. This CDR3 has 12 amino acids. CDR3 loop: CASSPDRDEQYF. The CDR3 nucleotides are TGTGCCAGCAGCCCAGACAGGGACGAGCAGTACTTC.

This clone came up once. The genes are TRBV7-9 and TRBJ2-3; TRBD1 matches 9 bases. Trimming removed 5 bases from V and 2 bases from J; junction bases left unmatched: 5. This CDR3 is 15 amino acids long. Germline CDR1 and CDR2: SEHNR and FQNEAQ (reference sequence). CDR3 residues: CASSPWDRDTDTQYF. The CDR3 nucleotides read TGTGCCAGCAGCCCTTGGGACAGGGACACAGATACGCAGTATTTT.

This chain uses TRBV5-1 with TRBJ2-3, with D perhaps TRBD2 (6 bases). Germline V gene lookup returns CDR1 SGHRS and CDR2 YFSETQ. V lost 1 base and J 0 bases, leaving 12 bases between the germline ends. This CDR3 region has 16 residues. The CDR3 DNA is TGCGCCAGCAGCTTGCATGGGGACTCTAGCACAGATACGCAGTATTTT. Residues: CASSLHGDSSTDTQYF.

To note about this clone: The junction shows a germline mismatch at one end, possibly a read error. The V gene is TRBV28, the J gene TRBJ2-7; 7 positions match TRBD1. CDR1 is MDHEN and CDR2 is SYDVKM in the germline V gene. This CDR3 comprises 12 residues. The CDR3 DNA is TGTGCCAGCAGCGGAAGACAGGGTTCCGCCCAATTC. Its protein is CASSGRQGSAQF.

This clone was seen a few times. The chain recombines TRBV7-9 with TRBJ2-1; 8 bases map to TRBD1. The CDR3 contains 16 residues. The V and J ends lost 4 bases and 2 bases, in that order; junction bases with no gene match: 7. CDR1 and CDR2 from the germline V gene are SEHNR and FQNEAQ (reference sequence). CDR3 sequence: CASSSPTGVAYNEQFF. CDR3 bases: TGTGCCAGCAGCTCACCGACAGGGGTGGCCTACAATGAGCAGTTCTTC.

V gene TRBV6-1 combines with J gene TRBJ1-1; TRBD1 might be the D (5 bases). V gave up 10 bases and J gave up 5 bases, with 11 bases separating them. This CDR3 is 11 amino acids long. Germline V gene lookup returns CDR1 MNHNS and CDR2 SASEGT. The CDR3 bases are TGTGCCAACACCAAGGGGACTGAAGCTTTCTTT. Its protein product is CANTKGTEAFF.

This clone came up a few times. V and J are TRBV19 and TRBJ2-7; 7 positions match TRBD1. CDR3 length: 17 residues. Germline V gives CDR1 LNHDA, CDR2 SQIVND (reference sequence). J gave up 2 bases and V 1 base, and 11 bases lay outside the gene matches. CDR3 amino acids: CASSIGRRDSLPYEQYF. In DNA, the CDR3 is TGTGCCAGTAGTATAGGACGCCGGGACAGCTTACCCTACGAGCAGTACTTC.

This clone was recorded a few times. This chain connects TRBV30 to TRBJ2-7; D is ambiguous. Trimming cost V 0 bases and J 0 bases, with 9 bases left between them. CDR1 and CDR2 (germline): GTSNPN, SVGIG (reference sequence). This CDR3 is built from 14 residues. CDR3: CAWSVERPSYEQYF. In nucleotides, the CDR3 is TGTGCCTGGAGTGTTGAGAGGCCCTCCTACGAGCAGTACTTC.